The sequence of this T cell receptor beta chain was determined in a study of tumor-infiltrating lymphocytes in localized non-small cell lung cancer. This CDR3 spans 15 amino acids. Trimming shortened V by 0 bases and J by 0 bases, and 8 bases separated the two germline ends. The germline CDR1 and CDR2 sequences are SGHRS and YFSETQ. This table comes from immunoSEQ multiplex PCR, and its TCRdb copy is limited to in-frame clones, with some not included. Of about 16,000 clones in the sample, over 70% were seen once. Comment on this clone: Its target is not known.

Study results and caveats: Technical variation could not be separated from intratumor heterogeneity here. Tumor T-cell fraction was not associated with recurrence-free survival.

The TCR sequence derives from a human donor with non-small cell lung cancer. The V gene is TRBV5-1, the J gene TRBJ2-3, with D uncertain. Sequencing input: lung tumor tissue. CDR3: CASSLASSSTDTQYF. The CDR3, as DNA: TGCGCCAGCAGCTTGGCATCCTCTAGCACAGATACGCAGTATTTT.